This T cell receptor (beta chain) was obtained from a study of blood T cell repertoires in COVID-19 (dated by TCRdb to 2020 to 2021). For context, the study as a whole: Samples covering the acute and convalescent phases of COVID-19 were provided by collaborators in the United States, Italy and Spain. The material from the prospective study consisted of cDNA or gDNA derived from T cells, B-cell-depleted T cells, or PBMCs. Deeply sampled blood TCRbeta repertoires from subjects exposed to, actively infected with, or recovered from COVID-19 were included in the dataset. A freely available public database, intended as a resource for researchers studying the immune response to SARS-CoV-2, is where the repertoires were released. The samples were drawn from the first 160 participants of the ongoing ImmuneRACE study and from some 1,300 subjects provided by 6 global collaborators. Sample metadata almost always included a de-identified subject ID, COVID-19 status, age in years and sex. Where available, HLA class I and class II types were obtained from metadata supplied by the sample provider rather than from assay-based typing.

Note on this clone: Its antigen is still unknown. Nothing much larger sits one base from this clone, and base qualities are not available.

Broad study findings and their caveats: The amount of clinical and demographic metadata varied by source and participant and was provided uncurated.

V is cut back by 4 bases and J by 6 bases, with 13 bases in the junction unmatched. CDR1 and CDR2 were assigned from the germline V gene as SGHRS and YFSETQ. Including the terminal cysteine and phenylalanine, the CDR3 comprises 15 residues. Kept here is only the CDR3 DNA, which spans 45 bases and is read in frame from base 1. The collaborating institutions used their own protocols to collect whole blood in K2EDTA tubes. For TCRbeta analysis, collaborator samples were shipped as frozen whole blood, as isolated PBMCs, or as DNA extracted from either sample type. The immunoSEQ Assay, a bias-controlled multiplex PCR, was used to amplify TCRbeta CDR3 regions from genomic DNA. Per the authors' processing: Within the assay, amplification of reference gene primers was used to estimate how many nucleated cells each sample contained. Sequence reads were collapsed and filtered to measure the absolute abundance of every unique TCRbeta CDR3 rearrangement. For each sample, productive Simpson clonality was calculated as the square root of Simpson's diversity index across productive rearrangements. TCRdb took over this immuneACCESS table, retaining in-frame rearrangements with V and J assigned. Such tables are incomplete; in checked studies, under half of the missing clones stem from an unresolved V gene, and the remainder is unexplained. V and J calls and clone size are those listed in that table; D and trimming were worked out from the DNA. For this sample there are approximately 380,000 clones; roughly 85% appear just once. The ten largest clones represent 3.5% to 4% of the sample.

This TCR was recovered from a woman in her late teens or twenties with acute or convalescent COVID-19. The rearranged segments are TRBV5-1 and TRBJ2-7; 7 middle bases align to TRBD1. Sequences were obtained from peripheral blood. The bases read TGCGCCAGCAGCCTTACAGGGGCTTCAGTAAGCGAGCAGTACTTC. It translates as CASSLTGASVSEQYF.